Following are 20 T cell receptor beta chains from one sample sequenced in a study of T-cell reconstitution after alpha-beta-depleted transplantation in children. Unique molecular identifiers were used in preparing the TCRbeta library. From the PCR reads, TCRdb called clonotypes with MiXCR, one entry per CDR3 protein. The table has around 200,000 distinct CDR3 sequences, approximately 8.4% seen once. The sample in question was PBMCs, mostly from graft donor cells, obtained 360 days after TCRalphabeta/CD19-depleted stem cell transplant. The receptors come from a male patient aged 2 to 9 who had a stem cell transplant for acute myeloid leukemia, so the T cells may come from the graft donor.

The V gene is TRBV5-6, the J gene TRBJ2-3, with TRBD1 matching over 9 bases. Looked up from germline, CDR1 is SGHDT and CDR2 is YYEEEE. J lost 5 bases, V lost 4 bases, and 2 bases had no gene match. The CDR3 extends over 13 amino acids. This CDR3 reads CASSRQGVDTQYF. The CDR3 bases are TGTGCCAGCAGCCGACAGGGGGTAGATACGCAGTATTTT.

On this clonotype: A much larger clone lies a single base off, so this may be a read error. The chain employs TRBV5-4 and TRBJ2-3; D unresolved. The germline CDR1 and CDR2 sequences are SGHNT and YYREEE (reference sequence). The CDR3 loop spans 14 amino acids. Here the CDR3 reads CASSSRPATDTEYF. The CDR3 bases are TGTGCCAGCAGTAGCCGCCCGGCCACAGATACGGAGTATTTT.

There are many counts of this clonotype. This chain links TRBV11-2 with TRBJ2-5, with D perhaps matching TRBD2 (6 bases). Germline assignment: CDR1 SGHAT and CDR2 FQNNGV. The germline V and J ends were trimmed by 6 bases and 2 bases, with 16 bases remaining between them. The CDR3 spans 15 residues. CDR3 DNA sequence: TGTGCCAGCAGACAAAAACGGGACTTTCAAGAGACCCAGTACTTC. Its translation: CASRQKRDFQETQYF.

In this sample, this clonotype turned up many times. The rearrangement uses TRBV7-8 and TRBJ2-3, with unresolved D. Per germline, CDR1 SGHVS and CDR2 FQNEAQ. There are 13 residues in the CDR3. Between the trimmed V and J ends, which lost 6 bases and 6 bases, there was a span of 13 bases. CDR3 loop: CASSTYSGDTQYF. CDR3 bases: TGTGCCAGCAGTACCTACTCCGGGGATACGCAGTATTTT.

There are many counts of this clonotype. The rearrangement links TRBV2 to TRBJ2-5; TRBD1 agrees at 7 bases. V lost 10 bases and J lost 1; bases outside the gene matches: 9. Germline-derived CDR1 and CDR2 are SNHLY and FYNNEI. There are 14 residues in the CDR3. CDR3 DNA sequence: TGTGCCACCCACCGGGACAGCCTCCAAGAGACCCAGTACTTC. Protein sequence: CATHRDSLQETQYF. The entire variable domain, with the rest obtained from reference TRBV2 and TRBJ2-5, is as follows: EPEVTQTPSHQVTQMGQEVILRCVPISNHLYFYWYRQILGQKVEFLVSFYNNEISEKSEIFDDQFSVERPDGSNFTLKIRSTKLEDSAMYFCATHRDSLQETQYFGPGTRLLVL.

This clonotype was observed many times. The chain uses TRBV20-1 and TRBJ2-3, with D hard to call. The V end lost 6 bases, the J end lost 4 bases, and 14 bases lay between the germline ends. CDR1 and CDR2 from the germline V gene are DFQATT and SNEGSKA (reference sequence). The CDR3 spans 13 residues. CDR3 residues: CSALLWGADTQYF. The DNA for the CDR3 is TGCAGTGCCCTGTTGTGGGGTGCAGATACGCAGTATTTT.

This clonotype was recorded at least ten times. The DNA for the CDR3 is TGTGCCAGCAGCTACAGGGTCCTACTAGCCAAAAACATTCAGTACTTC. Translated, it gives CASSYRVLLAKNIQYF. The chain recombines TRBV7-2 with TRBJ2-4; weak D call: TRBD1 (6 bases). Germline assignment: CDR1 SGHTA and CDR2 FQGNSA. The CDR3 is made up of 16 amino acids. V lost 4 bases and J 0 bases, leaving 13 bases between the germline ends.

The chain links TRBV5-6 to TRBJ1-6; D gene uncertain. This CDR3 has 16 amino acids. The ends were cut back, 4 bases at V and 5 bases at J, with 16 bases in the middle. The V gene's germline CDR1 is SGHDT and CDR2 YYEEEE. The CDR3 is CASSDFLREDNSPLHF. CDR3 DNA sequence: TGTGCCAGCAGCGATTTCCTGAGGGAAGATAATTCACCCCTCCACTTT.

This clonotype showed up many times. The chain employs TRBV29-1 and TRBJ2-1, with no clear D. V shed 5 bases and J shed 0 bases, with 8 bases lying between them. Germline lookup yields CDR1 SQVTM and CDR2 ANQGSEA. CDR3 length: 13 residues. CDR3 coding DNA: TGCAGCGTTCTGCGGAGCTCCTACAATGAGCAGTTCTTC. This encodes CSVLRSSYNEQFF.

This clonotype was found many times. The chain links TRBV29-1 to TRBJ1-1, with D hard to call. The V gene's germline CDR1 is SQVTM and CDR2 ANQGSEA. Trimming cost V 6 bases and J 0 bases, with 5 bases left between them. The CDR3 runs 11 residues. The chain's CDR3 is CSVTVNTEAFF. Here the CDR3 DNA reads TGCAGCGTGACGGTGAACACTGAAGCTTTCTTT.

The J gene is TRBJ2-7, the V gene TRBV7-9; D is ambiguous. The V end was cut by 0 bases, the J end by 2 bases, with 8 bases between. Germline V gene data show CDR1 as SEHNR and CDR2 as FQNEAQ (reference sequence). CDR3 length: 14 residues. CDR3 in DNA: TGTGCCAGCAGCTTAGCCACTACCGCCTACGAGCAGTACTTC. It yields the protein CASSLATTAYEQYF.

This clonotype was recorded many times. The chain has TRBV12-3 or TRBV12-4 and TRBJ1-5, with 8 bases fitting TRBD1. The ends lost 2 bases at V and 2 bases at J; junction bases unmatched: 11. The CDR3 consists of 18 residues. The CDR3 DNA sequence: TGTGCCAGCAGTTTAAGGCCCCCAACAGGGGGTCGCAATCAGCCCCAGCATTTT. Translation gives CASSLRPPTGGRNQPQHF.

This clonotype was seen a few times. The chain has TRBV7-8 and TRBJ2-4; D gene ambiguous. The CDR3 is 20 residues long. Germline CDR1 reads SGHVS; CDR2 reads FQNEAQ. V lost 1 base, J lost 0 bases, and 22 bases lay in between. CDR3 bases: TGTGCCAGCAGCTTAGTGCGGTGGCGGATCAGCCCCCTAGCCAAAAACATTCAGTACTTC. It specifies CASSLVRWRISPLAKNIQYF.

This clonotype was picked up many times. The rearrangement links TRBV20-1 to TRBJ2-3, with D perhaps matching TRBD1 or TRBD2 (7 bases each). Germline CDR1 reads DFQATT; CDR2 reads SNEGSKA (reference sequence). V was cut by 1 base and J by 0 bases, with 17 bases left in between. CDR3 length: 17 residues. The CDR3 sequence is CSARGPQGGASTDTQYF. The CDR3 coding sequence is TGCAGTGCTAGAGGCCCCCAGGGGGGGGCTAGCACAGATACGCAGTATTTT.

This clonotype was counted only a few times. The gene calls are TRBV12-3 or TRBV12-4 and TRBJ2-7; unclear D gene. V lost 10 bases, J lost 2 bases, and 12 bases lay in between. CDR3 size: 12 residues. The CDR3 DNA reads TGTGCCATCACCACAACGCCCTACGAGCAGTACGTC. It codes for CAITTTPYEQYV.

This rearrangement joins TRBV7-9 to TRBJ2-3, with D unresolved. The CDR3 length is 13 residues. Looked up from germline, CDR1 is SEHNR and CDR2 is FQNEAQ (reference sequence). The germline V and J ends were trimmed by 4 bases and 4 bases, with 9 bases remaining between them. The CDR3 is CASSSRLPDTQYF. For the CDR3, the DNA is TGTGCCAGCAGCTCCAGACTTCCAGATACGCAGTATTTT.

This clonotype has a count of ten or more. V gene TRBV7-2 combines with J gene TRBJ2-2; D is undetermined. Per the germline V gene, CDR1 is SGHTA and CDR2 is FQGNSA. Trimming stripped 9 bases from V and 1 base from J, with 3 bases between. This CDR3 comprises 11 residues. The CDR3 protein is CARGNTGELFF. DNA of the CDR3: TGTGCCAGAGGGAACACCGGGGAGCTGTTTTTT.

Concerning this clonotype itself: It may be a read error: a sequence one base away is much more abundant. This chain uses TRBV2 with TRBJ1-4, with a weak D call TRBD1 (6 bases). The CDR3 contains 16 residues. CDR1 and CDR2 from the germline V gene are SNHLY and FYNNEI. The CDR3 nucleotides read TGTGCCAGCAGTGCCCACAGGGCCTCCAGATATGAAAAAGTGTTTTTT. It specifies CASSAHRASRYEKVFF. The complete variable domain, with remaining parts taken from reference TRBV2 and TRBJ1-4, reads EPEVTQTPSHQVTQMGQEVILRCVPISNHLYFYWYRQILGQKVEFLVSFYNNEISEKSEIFDDQFSVERPDGSNFTLKIRSTKLEDSAMYFCASSAHRASRYEKVFFGSGTQLSVL.

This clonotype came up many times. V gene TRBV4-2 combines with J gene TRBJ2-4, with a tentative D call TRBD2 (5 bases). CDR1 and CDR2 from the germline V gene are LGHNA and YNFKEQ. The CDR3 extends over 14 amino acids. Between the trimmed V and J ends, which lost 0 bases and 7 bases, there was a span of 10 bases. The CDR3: CASSQDATINIQYF. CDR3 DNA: TGTGCCAGCAGCCAAGATGCGACTATCAACATTCAGTACTTC.

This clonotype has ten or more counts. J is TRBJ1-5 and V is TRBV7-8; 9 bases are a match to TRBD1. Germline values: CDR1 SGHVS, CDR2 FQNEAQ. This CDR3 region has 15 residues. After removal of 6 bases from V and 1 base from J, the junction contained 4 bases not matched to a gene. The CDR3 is CASRFDRGSNQPQHF. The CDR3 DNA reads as TGTGCCAGCAGATTTGACAGGGGGAGCAATCAGCCCCAGCATTTT.